This T cell receptor beta chain was sequenced during a study of cytomegalovirus exposure and HLA in healthy donors. TCRdb's copy holds only in-frame clones and misses some; the assay was immunoSEQ multiplex PCR. In the table there are about 98,000 clones, roughly 85% of which are singletons. V was pared by 6 bases and J by 1 base, with 6 bases between. This CDR3 comprises 11 residues. Per the germline V gene, CDR1 is DFQATT and CDR2 is SNEGSKA (reference sequence). Study results and caveats: Most TCR sequences were seen very rarely across donors, but some public TCRs occurred in many. A later analysis found first-cohort TCR clusters tended to co-occur in the 90 to 150 validation repertoires. It was approximately 170 TCR beta chains that were listed as cytomegalovirus-associated.

With regard to this clone: Its matching antigen is unknown.

The chain recombines TRBV20-1 with TRBJ1-1; no reliable D call. Material: PBMCs. The origin of this receptor is a woman younger than 45 in good health and CMV-seronegative. CDR3 DNA sequence: TGCAGTGCCAGGTGGAACACTGAAGCTTTCTTT. This sequence encodes CSARWNTEAFF.